This T cell receptor (beta chain) was identified during a study of T-cell reconstitution after alpha-beta-depleted transplantation in children. Overall study findings and caveats: Where alpha-beta T cells came from about two months after transplant was reportedly several hundred expanded graft clones. T-cell counts and diversity were attributed mostly to newly produced T cells one year after transplant. Surviving recipient T cells and thymic progenitors accounted for the high day-60 TCRbeta diversity observed in some patients.

A TCRbeta library incorporating unique molecular identifiers was prepared. TCRdb re-analysed the PCR reads in MiXCR, keeping a single row per CDR3 protein. The profile shows about 210,000 distinct CDR3 sequences, about 15% of them singletons. About this clonotype itself: Antigen specificity is unknown.

The length of the CDR3 is 16 residues. The germline gives CDR1 SGHTA, CDR2 FQGNSA. V was pared by 5 bases and J by 1 base, with 7 bases of the junction left unmatched. This receptor was identified in a male patient aged 2-15 years who had a stem cell transplant for acute lymphoblastic leukemia, so the T cells may come from the graft donor. The input for sequencing was PBMCs, mostly from graft donor cells, taken 360 days after TCRalphabeta/CD19-depleted stem cell transplant. V usage is TRBV7-2 and J usage is TRBJ1-1, with 10 bases lining up with TRBD1. The CDR3 nucleotides read TGTGCCAGCAGCCCCGGGACAGGGGTAGGGAACACTGAAGCTTTCTTT. This gives the protein CASSPGTGVGNTEAFF. The full variable domain, completed using reference TRBV7-2 and TRBJ1-1, is GAGVSQSPSNKVTEKGKDVELRCDPISGHTALYWYRQSLGQGLEFLIYFQGNSAPDKSGLPSDRFSAERTGGSVSTLTIQRTQQEDSAVYLCASSPGTGVGNTEAFFGQGTRLTVV.